This paragraph reports one TCR beta chain. This CDR3 spans 18 amino acids. The V and J ends lost 4 bases and 4 bases, in that order; junction bases with no gene match: 10. In germline, CDR1 is SEHNR, CDR2 FQNEAQ (reference sequence). Assay: immunoSEQ multiplex PCR; the TCRdb copy retains only in-frame clones and omits some. The sample includes around 250,000 clones, just over 85% of them seen just once. This sample was taken from a study of blood T cell repertoires in COVID-19. V and J are TRBV7-9 and TRBJ1-4, with TRBD1 identical over 12 bases. The source of this sequence is a man aged 18-30 years who had recovered from COVID-19. The sequencing sample was made of PBMCs or T cells enriched from blood (not recorded which). CDR3 DNA sequence: TGTGCCAGCAGCTCGACCGGGACAGGGGGCTTCTTTAATGAAAAACTGTTTTTT. Protein sequence: CASSSTGTGGFFNEKLFF.